Shown below are 27 T cell receptor beta chains from a single sample sequenced in a study of T cell responses to AZD1222 COVID-19 vaccine. Clones were read by immunoSEQ multiplex PCR, and TCRdb kept only the in-frame ones, dropping some. The sample consists of 90,000 to 120,000 clones, roughly 86% of them appearing once. The sample here was peripheral blood, taken 28 days after the second dose of the MenACWY control vaccine. These receptors originate from an adult who received the MenACWY meningococcal vaccine as a control.

This chain joins TRBV5-1 and TRBJ1-1, with D possibly TRBD1 on 5 matching bases. This CDR3 has 16 residues. Trimming removed 2 bases from V and 4 bases from J, with 18 bases in between. Germline V gene lookup returns CDR1 SGHRS and CDR2 YFSETQ. The CDR3 nucleotides read TGCGCCAGCAGCTTCGGGGGATCACGAATTCCCACTGAAGCTTTCTTT. Protein sequence: CASSFGGSRIPTEAFF.

The V and J genes are TRBV7-2 and TRBJ2-4; no definite D call. The V gene's germline CDR1 is SGHTA and CDR2 FQGNSA. V was pared by 2 bases and J by 13 bases, with 9 bases between. This CDR3 region has 11 residues. CDR3 in DNA: TGTGCCAGCAGCTTATTTGGCCCCCAGTACTTC. Translating gives CASSLFGPQYF.

The chain joins TRBV7-8 to TRBJ1-5; D perhaps matches TRBD1 (5 bases). The CDR3 spans 16 residues. CDR1 SGHVS and CDR2 FQNEAQ come from the germline V gene. The V end lost 2 bases, the J end lost 2 bases, and 13 bases lay between the germline ends. CDR3 sequence: CASSLKGTRGNQPQHF. The CDR3 coding sequence is TGTGCCAGCAGCTTAAAGGGGACCAGGGGCAATCAGCCCCAGCATTTT.

The CDR3 DNA reads TGTGCCAGCAGCAGAGGACAGGGGAGATCTAACTATGGCTACACCTTC. Its translation is CASSRGQGRSNYGYTF. V and J are TRBV7-2 and TRBJ1-2; TRBD1 aligns across 9 bases. Germline V gives CDR1 SGHTA, CDR2 FQGNSA. V lost 5 bases and J lost 0; bases outside the gene matches: 7. The CDR3 runs to 16 residues.

The rearrangement uses TRBV7-3 and TRBJ2-2; no definite D call. Germline-derived CDR1 and CDR2 are SGHTA and FQGTGA. The CDR3 contains 15 residues. V shed 2 bases and J shed 3 bases, with 10 bases lying between them. CDR3 residues: CASSLEADYTGELFF. In DNA, the CDR3 is TGTGCCAGCAGCTTAGAGGCAGATTACACCGGGGAGCTGTTTTTT.

The chain carries TRBV5-1 and TRBJ2-1; D gene uncertain. Trimming pared 4 bases from V and 7 bases from J, leaving 9 bases between. Looked up from germline, CDR1 is SGHRS and CDR2 is YFSETQ. The CDR3 runs 12 residues. The CDR3 nucleotides are TGCGCCAGCAGCCCGGTAGGGAATGAGCAGTTCTTC. This codes for CASSPVGNEQFF.

V and J are TRBV5-1 and TRBJ2-1; 7 bases are shared with TRBD2. CDR3 length: 16 residues. Germline CDR1 SGHRS, CDR2 YFSETQ. Trimming cost V 0 bases and J 8 bases; bases outside gene matches: 11. The CDR3 here is CASSLASGESVDEQFF. The CDR3 nucleotides read TGCGCCAGCAGCTTGGCAAGCGGGGAGTCGGTCGATGAGCAGTTCTTC.

V usage is TRBV28 and J usage is TRBJ2-7; D may correspond to TRBD1 or TRBD2 (6 bases each). The CDR3 spans 15 residues. V gave up 5 bases and J gave up 0 bases, with 14 bases separating them. The germline CDR1 and CDR2 sequences are MDHEN and SYDVKM. The CDR3 reads CASSPPGALSYEQYF. Written as DNA, the CDR3 is TGTGCCAGCAGTCCACCGGGGGCACTCTCCTACGAGCAGTACTTC.

The chain couples TRBV5-6 to TRBJ1-3; D call uncertain. The CDR3 sequence is 16 residues long. The germline V and J ends were trimmed by 1 base and 0 bases, with 11 bases remaining between them. The germline V gene has CDR1 SGHDT and CDR2 YYEEEE. CDR3: CASSLTDGGSGNTIYF. CDR3 nucleotide sequence: TGTGCCAGCAGCTTGACGGACGGTGGCTCTGGAAACACCATATATTTT.

V is TRBV10-3 and J is TRBJ1-2; TRBD1 matches 9 bases. Germline-derived CDR1 and CDR2 are ENHRY and SYGVKD. J was trimmed by 3 bases and V by 4 bases; bases with no gene match: 6. This CDR3 has 15 amino acids. CDR3 loop: CAISATGGTDYGYTF. The CDR3 region has the DNA TGTGCCATCAGTGCGACAGGGGGTACGGACTATGGCTACACCTTC.

This rearrangement joins TRBV12-3 or TRBV12-4 to TRBJ1-2; D perhaps matches TRBD1 (6 bases). CDR3 size: 13 residues. The V gene lost 4 bases and the J gene lost 4 bases, with 10 bases spanning the gap. CDR3 region: CASSSLRGYGYTF. CDR3 sequence (DNA): TGTGCCAGCAGTTCCCTCAGGGGCTATGGCTACACCTTC.

This clone was counted a single time. The chain joins TRBV19 to TRBJ2-1, with D possibly matching TRBD1 (6 bases). Germline CDR1 reads LNHDA; CDR2 reads SQIVND (reference sequence). This CDR3 comprises 16 residues. V dropped 6 bases and J dropped 2 bases, with 17 bases sitting between them. The chain's CDR3 is CASRDLQGTPYNEQFF. CDR3 nucleotide sequence: TGTGCCAGTAGGGACCTTCAGGGGACCCCCTACAATGAGCAGTTCTTC.

This clone was seen once. This sequence joins TRBV14 and TRBJ2-7; 7 bases align to TRBD1. The trim removed 2 bases at V and 3 bases at J, leaving 4 bases unmatched. The germline V gene has CDR1 SGHDN and CDR2 FVKESK. This CDR3 has 14 amino acids. Here the CDR3 reads CASSQLTGSYEQYF. The CDR3 DNA is TGTGCCAGCAGCCAATTGACAGGGAGCTACGAGCAGTACTTC. The full variable domain, with the rest looked up from reference TRBV14 and TRBJ2-7, is EAGVTQFPSHSVIEKGQTVTLRCDPISGHDNLYWYRRVMGKEIKFLLHFVKESKQDESGMPNNRFLAERTGGTYSTLKVQPAELEDSGVYFCASSQLTGSYEQYFGPGTRLTVT.

The J gene is TRBJ1-2, the V gene TRBV5-6; weak D call: TRBD1 (6 bases). Trimming removed 4 bases from V and 1 base from J, with 11 bases in between. CDR3 length: 14 amino acids. The V gene's germline CDR1 is SGHDT and CDR2 YYEEEE. CDR3 in DNA: TGTGCCAGCAGCAGGACAGACGGTAACTATGGCTACACCTTC. It codes for CASSRTDGNYGYTF.

The DNA of the CDR3 is TGTGCCAGCAGCCTGACAGGGGGTGGCTACACCTTC. Its translation is CASSLTGGGYTF. The J gene is TRBJ1-2, the V gene TRBV5-8; 9 bases fit TRBD1. V lost 4 bases, J lost 7 bases, and 2 bases stayed unmatched. Looked up from germline, CDR1 is SGHTS and CDR2 is YDEGEE. This CDR3 is 12 amino acids long.

The genes are TRBV3-1 (or the pseudogene TRBV3-2) and TRBJ1-2; D not certain. Trimming pared 3 bases from V and 2 bases from J, leaving 4 bases between. The CDR3 loop spans 12 amino acids. CDR1 and CDR2 from the germline V gene are LGHDT and YNNKEL (reference sequence). Here the CDR3 reads CASSQSNYGYTF. The CDR3 nucleotides read TGTGCCAGCAGCCAGTCCAACTATGGCTACACCTTC.

This chain uses TRBV20-1 with TRBJ1-2; D is uncertain. From germline, CDR1 is DFQATT and CDR2 SNEGSKA (reference sequence). CDR3 length equals 11 residues. Trimming took off 1 base at V and 3 bases at J, with 3 bases between the two ends. CDR3 bases: TGCAGTGCTAGAGTGGACTATGGCTACACCTTC. Protein: CSARVDYGYTF.

V and J are TRBV13 and TRBJ2-3, with 14 bases identical to TRBD2. Germline V gene lookup returns CDR1 PRHDT and CDR2 FYEKMQ (reference sequence). This CDR3 is 19 amino acids long. Trimming removed 4 bases from V and 1 base from J; junction bases left unmatched: 10. As DNA, the CDR3 is TGTGCCAGCAGCTCCCAGACTAGCGGGGGGGCGCTAGGCACAGATACGCAGTATTTT. This gives the protein CASSSQTSGGALGTDTQYF.

This clone has a single count. V is TRBV5-1 and J is TRBJ1-2; 7 bases fit TRBD1. The length of the CDR3 is 13 residues. Trimming at V came to 4 bases and at J to 5 bases, leaving 5 bases not matched to a gene. Per the germline V gene, CDR1 is SGHRS and CDR2 is YFSETQ. CDR3 DNA: TGCGCCAGCAGCATAGACAGGGATTATGGCTACACCTTC. Protein: CASSIDRDYGYTF. Complete variable domain (other parts from reference TRBV5-1 and TRBJ1-2): KAGVTQTPRYLIKTRGQQVTLSCSPISGHRSVSWYQQTPGQGLQFLFEYFSETQRNKGNFPGRFSGRQFSNSRSEMNVSTLELGDSALYLCASSIDRDYGYTFGSGTRLTVV.

The chain has TRBV11-2 and TRBJ1-3, with D perhaps TRBD1 (5 bases). Trimming stripped 2 bases from V and 2 bases from J, with 13 bases between. Germline V gene data show CDR1 as SGHAT and CDR2 as FQNNGV. CDR3 length: 16 residues. In DNA, the CDR3 is TGTGCCAGCAGCTTATCCGGGGGATTTGCTGGAAACACCATATATTTT. Translating gives CASSLSGGFAGNTIYF. Looking up the rest from reference TRBV11-2 and TRBJ1-3 gives the full variable domain: EAGVAQSPRYKIIEKRQSVAFWCNPISGHATLYWYQQILGQGPKLLIQFQNNGVVDDSQLPKDRFSAERLKGVDSTLKIQPAKLEDSAVYLCASSLSGGFAGNTIYFGEGSWLTVV.

The chain is built from TRBV24-1 and TRBJ2-5, with 7 bases lining up with TRBD1. Per germline, CDR1 KGHDR and CDR2 SFDVKD. This CDR3 contains 15 residues. The junction had 5 bases not matched to a gene; V was cut back by 0 bases and J by 5 bases. The CDR3 spells CATSDLEGAGETQYF. In DNA, the CDR3 is TGTGCCACCAGTGATTTGGAGGGGGCGGGTGAGACCCAGTACTTC.

The CDR3 sequence: CASSLLGQGSYNEQFF. CDR3 bases: TGTGCCAGCAGTTTACTGGGACAGGGCTCCTACAATGAGCAGTTCTTC. The chain employs TRBV11-2 and TRBJ2-1, with 9 nucleotides matching TRBD1. The CDR3 sequence is 16 residues long. V lost 6 bases, J lost 0 bases, and 6 bases stayed unmatched. Germline V gene data show CDR1 as SGHAT and CDR2 as FQNNGV.

This CDR3 reads CASSPPSSGQEVGPQHF. CDR3 DNA: TGTGCCAGCTCACCACCCTCGTCGGGACAGGAGGTGGGGCCCCAGCATTTT. V gene TRBV18 combines with J gene TRBJ1-5, with 8 positions matching TRBD1. After removal of 0 bases from V and 9 bases from J, the junction contained 13 bases not matched to a gene. The CDR3 is 17 amino acids. Per the germline V gene, CDR1 is KGHSH and CDR2 is LQKENI.

The V and J genes are TRBV10-3 and TRBJ1-1; D gene unclear. CDR3 size: 15 residues. V lost 4 bases and J lost 1, with 13 bases in between. CDR1 is ENHRY and CDR2 is SYGVKD in the germline V gene. The CDR3 loop is CAISVEGTENTEAFF. The CDR3 DNA reads TGTGCCATCAGTGTAGAGGGAACAGAGAACACTGAAGCTTTCTTT.

The chain carries TRBV7-2 and TRBJ1-2; the match to TRBD1 covers 7 bases. From germline, CDR1 is SGHTA and CDR2 FQGNSA. V shed 2 bases, J shed 8 bases, and the junction held 5 bases outside the gene matches. The CDR3 is made up of 13 amino acids. The CDR3 spells CASSLTGEFGYTF. Here the CDR3 DNA reads TGTGCCAGCAGCTTAACAGGGGAATTCGGCTACACCTTC.

The chain carries TRBV7-3 and TRBJ2-3; the D is unclear. The CDR3 sequence is 13 residues long. The germline V gene has CDR1 SGHTA and CDR2 FQGTGA. V was cut by 0 bases and J by 8 bases, with 9 bases left in between. Here the CDR3 reads CASSLTGLGTQYF. CDR3 coding DNA: TGTGCCAGCAGCTTAACAGGGTTAGGTACGCAGTATTTT.

CDR3 sequence (DNA): TGTGCCAGCAGCCAAGAGGCAGTGATCCAAGAGACCCAGTACTTC. It codes for CASSQEAVIQETQYF. V is TRBV14 and J is TRBJ2-5; D is undetermined. This CDR3 spans 15 amino acids. Trimming took off 0 bases at V and 1 base at J, with 9 bases between the two ends. Looked up from germline, CDR1 is SGHDN and CDR2 is FVKESK.